This entry concerns a single TCR beta chain. This clone came up a few times. It lacks a known antigen. Per-nucleotide qualities are absent, and no much larger clonotype sits a single base away. This same CDR3 is encoded by further DNA sequences in the sample. The data are from a study of PD-1 and CTLA-4 blockade in melanoma (dated by TCRdb to 2020 to 2022). Study-level background: The study compared how PD-1 blockade and CTLA-4 blockade affected the melanoma-reactive CD8 T cell response in patients with melanoma.

The library was generated by the immunoSEQ multiplex PCR assay. Drawn from immuneACCESS, this table holds only the in-frame rearrangements with V and J called that TCRdb kept. Clones are partly lost; checked studies trace under half to an unresolved V gene and leave the rest unexplained. The sample has 25,000 to 40,000 clones on record, roughly nine tenths of them singletons. The top ten clonotypes cover approximately 6.4% of the sample. Sequencing was performed on CD8+ T cells from peripheral blood, taken from a patient given anti-PD-1 treatment. The clonotype was recovered from a human donor with melanoma.

The sequenced DNA: TGTGCCAGCAGTTTGACAGGGAACACTGAAGCTTTCTTT. Its amino acids are CASSLTGNTEAFF. The chain is encoded by TRBV27 joined to TRBJ1-1; D gene: possibly TRBD1, on 6 matching bases. The CDR3 holds 13 amino acids from the cysteine to the phenylalanine. The entry retains the CDR3 DNA only, 39 bases that are in frame from base 1. According to the germline V gene (reference sequence), CDR1 reads MNHEY and CDR2 reads SMNVEV. V was cut back by 3 bases and J by 1 base, leaving a gap of 6 bases between them.